The source of this TCR beta chain is a study of cytomegalovirus exposure and HLA in healthy donors. The PCR made use of 60 Vbeta and 13 Jbeta primers. Sequenced by immunoSEQ multiplex PCR; TCRdb stores in-frame clones only, minus some. The sample yields 150,000 or so clones, 75% to 80% seen once. With respect to this clone: No antigen is known for it.

CDR1 and CDR2 (germline): MNHEY, SMNVEV (reference sequence). The CDR3 consists of 15 residues. After removal of 3 bases from V and 4 bases from J, the junction contained 2 bases not matched to a gene. Overall study results and limits: What was likely a sequencing artifact was a cluster of highly shared sequence variants. Later analysis indicated greater clonal expansion among HLA-associated TCR beta chains than among equally common other chains.

The TCR originated in a male donor in good health and CMV-seronegative. Sequencing was carried out using PBMCs. The rearrangement links TRBV27 to TRBJ2-1; 11 bases are shared with TRBD1. DNA for the CDR3: TGTGCCAGCAGTTTGGGACAGGGGGGATACAATGAGCAGTTCTTC. It translates to CASSLGQGGYNEQFF.